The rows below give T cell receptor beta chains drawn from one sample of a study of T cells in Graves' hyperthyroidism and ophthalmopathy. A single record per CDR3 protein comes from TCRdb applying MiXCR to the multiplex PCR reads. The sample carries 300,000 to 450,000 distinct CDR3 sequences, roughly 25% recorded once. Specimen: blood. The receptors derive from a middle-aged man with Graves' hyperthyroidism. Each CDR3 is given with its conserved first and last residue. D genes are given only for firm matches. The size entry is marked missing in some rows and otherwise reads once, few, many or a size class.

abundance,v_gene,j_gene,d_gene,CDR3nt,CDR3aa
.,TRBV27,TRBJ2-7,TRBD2,TGTGCCAGCAGCCCGGGACTAGCGGGAGGTCGCTACGAGCAGTACTTC,CASSPGLAGGRYEQYF
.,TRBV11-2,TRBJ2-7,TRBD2,TGTGCCAGCAGCTCTCGGATACTAGCGGGAGTAGACTACGAGCAGTACTTC,CASSSRILAGVDYEQYF
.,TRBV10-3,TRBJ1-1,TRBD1,TGTGCCGCCAGGGGGGCGAACACTGAAGCTTTCTTT,CAARGANTEAFF
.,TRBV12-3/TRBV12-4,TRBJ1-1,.,TGTGCCAGCAGCCTGGGGTTGGGGGGGAACACTGAAGCTTTCTTT,CASSLGLGGNTEAFF
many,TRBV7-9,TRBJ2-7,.,TGTGCCAGCAGCCCAATAGGCCTAGCCGACGAGCAGTACTTC,CASSPIGLADEQYF
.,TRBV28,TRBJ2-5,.,TGTGCCAGCAGCACTGGGACGGTTGAGTACTTC,CASSTGTVEYF
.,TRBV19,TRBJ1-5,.,TGTGCCAGTAGTATTGGACAGTCGGGTCAGCCCCAGCATTTT,CASSIGQSGQPQHF
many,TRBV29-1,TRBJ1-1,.,TGCAGCGTCTCGATGGGGAACACTGAAGCTTTCTTT,CSVSMGNTEAFF
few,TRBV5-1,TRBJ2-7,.,TGCGCCAGCAGCCGACCCCCCAACGAGCAGTACTTC,CASSRPPNEQYF
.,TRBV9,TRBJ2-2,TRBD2,TGTGCCAGCAGCCCTCCTAGCGGGAGGGTTAACACCGGGGAGCTGTTTTTT,CASSPPSGRVNTGELFF
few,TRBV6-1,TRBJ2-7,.,TGTGCCAGCAGTGAAGTAGTAGCCTACGAGCAGTACTTC,CASSEVVAYEQYF
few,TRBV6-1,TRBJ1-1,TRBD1,TGTGCCAGCATTTCACAGGGGAGCGGGCCAGCTTTCTTT,CASISQGSGPAFF
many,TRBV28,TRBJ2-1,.,TGTGCCAGCAGTTCCCTTGGCCTCGTTAATGAGCAGTTCTTC,CASSSLGLVNEQFF
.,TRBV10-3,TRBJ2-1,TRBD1,TGTGCCATCAGTCCGGGACAGGGGCCCGACAATGAGCAGTTCTTC,CAISPGQGPDNEQFF
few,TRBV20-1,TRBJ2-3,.,TGCAGTGCTAGAGTTGGAGGGCCAGATACGCAGTATTTT,CSARVGGPDTQYF
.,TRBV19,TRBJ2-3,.,TGTGCCAGTAGTGAAGGGCGGATCGCCCGGGATACGCAGTATTTT,CASSEGRIARDTQYF
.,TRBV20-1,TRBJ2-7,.,TGCAGTGCTAGAGCCGGGACCCGAGCATACGAGCAGTACTTC,CSARAGTRAYEQYF
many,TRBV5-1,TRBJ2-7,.,TGCGCCAGCAGCACAAGCTCTCAGAGTTGGGCCGAGCAGTACTTC,CASSTSSQSWAEQYF
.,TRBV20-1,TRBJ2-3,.,TGCAGTGCTAGAGTTTTAGCGGACCCCACAGATACGCAGTATTTT,CSARVLADPTDTQYF
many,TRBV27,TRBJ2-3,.,TGTGCCAGCAGTTTAGCGCTTAGCACAGATACGCAGTATTTT,CASSLALSTDTQYF
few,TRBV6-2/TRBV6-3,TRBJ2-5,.,TGTGCCAGCAGTTACTGGAATCGGGACAAAAAGACCCAGTACTTC,CASSYWNRDKKTQYF
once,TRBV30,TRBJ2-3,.,TGTGCCTGGAGTGTAGGGAACGGAGCAGATACGCAGTATTTT,CAWSVGNGADTQYF
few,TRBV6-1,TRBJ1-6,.,TGTGCCAGTCGGAAGGGCGAGCCACCCCTCCACTTT,CASRKGEPPLHF
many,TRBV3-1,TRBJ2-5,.,TGTGCCAGCAGCCCCGAGGGCTTGCAAGAGACCCAGTACTTC,CASSPEGLQETQYF
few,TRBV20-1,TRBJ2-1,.,TGCAGTGCTAGAGATCCGGGGAGGGGGGGGGAGCAGTTCTTC,CSARDPGRGGEQFF
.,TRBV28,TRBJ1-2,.,TGTGCCAGCAGTTCGGTTGGTGCTTCTGTGTATGGCTACACCTTC,CASSSVGASVYGYTF
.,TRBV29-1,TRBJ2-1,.,TGCAGCGTATCCGGGACACCGAGCTCCTACAATGAGCAGTTCTTC,CSVSGTPSSYNEQFF
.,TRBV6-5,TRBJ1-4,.,TGTGCCAGCAGTTATGGGTGGAAGGATGAAAAACTGTTTTTT,CASSYGWKDEKLFF
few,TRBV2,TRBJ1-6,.,TGTGCCAGCAGTGTTGGTCAGAGTAATTCACCCCTCCACTTT,CASSVGQSNSPLHF
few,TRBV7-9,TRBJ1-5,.,TGTGCCAGCAGCCGTCGACAGGGCAATCAGCCCCAGCATTTT,CASSRRQGNQPQHF
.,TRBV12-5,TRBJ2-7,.,TGTACTAGTGGTTTGGTACTCTGGGAGCAGTACTTC,CTSGLVLWEQYF
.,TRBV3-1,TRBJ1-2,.,TGTGCCAGCAGCCACTTATTAGGCCTAGGGGCCTATGGCTACACCTTC,CASSHLLGLGAYGYTF
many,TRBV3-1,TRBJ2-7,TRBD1,TGTGCCAGCAGCCAAGAGGGACAGGGCTCGGACGAGCAGTACTTC,CASSQEGQGSDEQYF
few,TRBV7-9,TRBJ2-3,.,TGTGCCAGCGGTAATACAGATACGCAGTATTTT,CASGNTDTQYF
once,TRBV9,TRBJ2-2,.,TGTGCCAGCAGCGTGAGATTTGACTCCGGGGAGCTGTTTTTT,CASSVRFDSGELFF
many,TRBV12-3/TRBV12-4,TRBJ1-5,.,TGTGCCAGCAGCCTCAGGGGAGGAAGCAATCAGCCCCAGCATTTT,CASSLRGGSNQPQHF
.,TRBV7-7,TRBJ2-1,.,TGTGCCAGCAGCTTAGCGGGACTCGTGGGTCATGAGCAGTTCTTC,CASSLAGLVGHEQFF
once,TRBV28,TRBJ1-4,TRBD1,TGTGCCAGCAGACAACCAGGGGGGTTGAGCGAAAAACTGTTTTTT,CASRQPGGLSEKLFF
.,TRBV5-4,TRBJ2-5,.,TGTGCCAGCAGCTTGCAACAGCAAGAGACCCAGTACTTC,CASSLQQQETQYF
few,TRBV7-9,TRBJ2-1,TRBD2,TGTGCCAGCAGAGCGCTAGCGGGAGCATACAATGAGCAGTTCTTC,CASRALAGAYNEQFF